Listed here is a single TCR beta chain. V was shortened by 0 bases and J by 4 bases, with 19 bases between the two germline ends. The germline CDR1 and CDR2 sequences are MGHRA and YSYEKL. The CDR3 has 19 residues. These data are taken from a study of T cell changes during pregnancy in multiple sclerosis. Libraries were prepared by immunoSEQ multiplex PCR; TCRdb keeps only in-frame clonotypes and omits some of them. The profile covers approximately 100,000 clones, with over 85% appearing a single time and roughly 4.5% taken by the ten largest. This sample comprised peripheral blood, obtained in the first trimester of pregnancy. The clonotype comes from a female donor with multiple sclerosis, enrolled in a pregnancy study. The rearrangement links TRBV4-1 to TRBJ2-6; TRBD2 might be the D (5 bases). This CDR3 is CASSQDPPSSGAGANVLTF. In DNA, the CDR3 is TGCGCCAGCAGCCAAGATCCCCCTAGCAGCGGAGCCGGGGCCAACGTCCTGACTTTC.